What follows is one TCR beta chain and its context. Generated by immunoSEQ multiplex PCR, the TCRdb table keeps only in-frame clones and is missing some. The table records some 120,000 clones, around nine tenths of them present only once. This CDR3 is 12 amino acids long. Germline V gene sequence: CDR1 SGHAT, CDR2 FQNNGV. Trimming removed 5 bases from V and 0 bases from J, with 5 bases in between. These data are taken from a study of control samples from healthy donors and cancer patients. This sequence was found in a man between 50 and 59 years old in good health. Specimen: blood. The chain uses TRBV11-2 and TRBJ2-7; D not resolved. CDR3 amino acids: CASSQNSYEQYF. Here the CDR3 DNA reads TGTGCCAGCAGCCAAAACTCCTACGAGCAGTACTTC.